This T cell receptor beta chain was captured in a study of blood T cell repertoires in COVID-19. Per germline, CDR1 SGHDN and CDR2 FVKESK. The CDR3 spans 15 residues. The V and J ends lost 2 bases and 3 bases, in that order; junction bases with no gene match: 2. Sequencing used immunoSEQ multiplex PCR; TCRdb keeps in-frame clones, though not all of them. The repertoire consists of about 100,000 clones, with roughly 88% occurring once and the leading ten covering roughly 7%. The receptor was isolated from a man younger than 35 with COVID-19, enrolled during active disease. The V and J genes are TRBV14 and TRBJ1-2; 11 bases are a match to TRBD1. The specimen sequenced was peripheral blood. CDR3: CASSQPGQGDYGYTF. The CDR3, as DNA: TGTGCCAGCAGCCAACCGGGACAGGGGGACTATGGCTACACCTTC.